The sequence of this TCR beta chain was determined in a study of regulatory T cells in long-lasting Graves disease (dated by TCRdb to about 2021). Background on the whole study: To count as having persistent Graves' disease, a patient had to have received antithyroid drug treatment for over 5 years with TSH receptor autoantibodies remaining persistently positive. Patients with persistent Graves' disease were compared with patients with newly diagnosed Graves' disease using TCR sequencing and RNA sequencing of peripheral blood. The study took place in China and was registered as a clinical trial. A total of around 35 samples were covered by TCR sequencing, comprising 13 persistent and around 20 newly diagnosed Graves' disease patients. On average, persistent Graves' disease patients in the clinical cohort had been on antithyroid drugs for about 10 years.

General conclusions and limits of the study: Lower TCR Shannon entropy and fewer highly expanded clones were observed in persistent Graves' disease patients than in newly diagnosed patients, which suggested clonal expansion. Peripheral blood alone was examined, since thyroid tissue, which constituted the primary lesion, could not be accessed. Sequencing and analysis were limited to the TCR beta chain. Persistent patients shared more public clonotypes among themselves (2,741) than newly diagnosed patients did (more than 950). The authors acknowledged the small sample size as a limitation that may reduce accuracy. TRBV28, TRBJ1-2 and TRBJ2-5 were preferentially used in persistent disease, while TRBV20-1 and TRBJ2-1 were favored in newly diagnosed disease.

Ends trimmed: V by 0 bases, J by 4 bases; bases unmatched to a gene: 4. There are 16 amino acids in the CDR3, from cysteine to phenylalanine inclusive. Only the CDR3 DNA stays, 48 bases, in frame from base 1. In the germline V gene (reference sequence), CDR1 corresponds to LNHNV and CDR2 to YYDKDF. According to the study, the label for this sample's time point signals: persistent/refractory GD, antithyroid drugs over 5 years with positive TRAb. For both TCR sequencing and RNA sequencing, RNA was extracted from PBMCs using TRIzol. The diagnosis of Graves' disease was made according to American Thyroid Association guidelines. Patients for the study were recruited at an endocrinology department in Xi'an, China. Each patient gave about 10 milliliters of peripheral blood, collected in an EDTA anticoagulant tube. Ficoll Paque Plus density gradient separation was used to isolate PBMCs, and no further T cell sorting was done. RNA quality was checked with an Agilent 2100 Bioanalyzer and agarose gel, and concentration with a NanoDrop 2000.

Remarks on this clonotype: The antigen this receptor binds is unknown. Base qualities are not at hand, and no much larger clone is one base apart.

Library preparation was by multiplex PCR. The sequencer was an Illumina HiSeq 4000. iRepertoire HTBI primers and Arm-PCR amplification of CDR3 regions were used to construct TCR beta libraries. Gel purification was performed on PCR products prior to sequencing. In the original analysis: Gene usage analysis of CDR3 amino acid clonotypes used the 62 TRBV and some 15 TRBJ segments found across samples. COPE and FqMerger were used to merge the filtered high-quality paired reads into contigs. BLAST was used to align contigs to IMGT TRBV, TRBD and TRBJ reference genes, and CDR3 was defined according to IMGT. Any clonotype with a frequency above 0.1% was counted as a highly expanded clone. Shannon entropy was used to measure repertoire diversity, and the Gini coefficient was used to measure V-J evenness. Clonotypes shared by more than one individual were considered public. The raw public data were reprocessed by TCRdb itself: fastp quality trimming at Q25, MiXCR clonotype calling, in-frame beta chains only. Entries are consolidated by CDR3 protein sequence, retaining the most common genes and DNA. The V and J calls and clone size are TCRdb's, not the authors'. Across this sample there are about 430,000 distinct CDR3 sequences, with about 21% seen only once. Clones ranked in the top ten supply roughly 13% of the sample.

The receptor comes from a female donor with Graves disease. The sequence is built from TRBV15 and TRBJ2-7; TRBD2 lines up with 12 middle nucleotides. This specimen consisted of peripheral blood mononuclear cells (PBMCs), obtained when the disease was refractory, from a patient treated with antithyroid drugs. The CDR3 has the sequence CATSRELAGGIYEQYF. The nucleotide sequence is given as TGTGCCACCAGCAGAGAACTAGCGGGAGGTATTTACGAGCAGTACTTC.